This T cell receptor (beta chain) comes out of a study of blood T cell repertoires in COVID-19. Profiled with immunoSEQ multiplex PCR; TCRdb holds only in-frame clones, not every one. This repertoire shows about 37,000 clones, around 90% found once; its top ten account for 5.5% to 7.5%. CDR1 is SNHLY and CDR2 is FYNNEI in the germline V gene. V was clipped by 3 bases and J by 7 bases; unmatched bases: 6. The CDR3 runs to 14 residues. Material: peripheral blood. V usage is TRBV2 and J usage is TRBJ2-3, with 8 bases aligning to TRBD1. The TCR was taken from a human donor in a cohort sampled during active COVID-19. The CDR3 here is CASSESQGAYTQYF. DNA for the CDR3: TGTGCCAGCAGTGAGTCCCAGGGGGCCTATACGCAGTATTTT.